What follows are 28 T cell receptor beta chains derived from one specimen sequenced in a study of T cells expressing NK-cell markers. One entry per CDR3 protein, without DNA, is what TCRdb gives after re-calling the 5' RACE reads. The data include about 460,000 distinct CDR3 sequences; the top ten clones carry around 1.4%. Sequenced input: blood T cells: a sorted CD56 or NKG2C T cell subset, CD4+ or CD8+ T cells, or bulk PBMC T cells (not recorded which). Source of these receptors: a woman in her forties or fifties in good health.

The rearrangement uses TRBV20-1 and TRBJ2-1. The CDR3 spans 11 residues. From germline, CDR1 is DFQATT and CDR2 SNEGSKA (reference sequence). This CDR3 is CSAGYDNEQFF.

The chain uses TRBV4-1 and TRBJ2-3; TCRdb selects TRBD2, and the lack of DNA leaves this call unchecked. This CDR3 is built from 16 residues. From germline, CDR1 is MGHRA and CDR2 YSYEKL. This CDR3 reads CASSPALAGPADTQYF.

The chain recombines TRBV15 with TRBJ2-3; TCRdb reports TRBD1, a call that lacks DNA to check it against. This CDR3 contains 14 residues. The germline V gene encodes CDR1 LNHNV and CDR2 YYDKDF (reference sequence). The CDR3 region is CATSMGPGIDTQYF. The full variable domain, its missing parts supplied by reference TRBV15 and TRBJ2-3, is DAMVIQNPRYQVTQFGKPVTLSCSQTLNHNVMYWYQQKSSQAPKLLFHYYDKDFNNEADTPDNFQSRRPNTSFCFLDIRSPGLGDTAMYLCATSMGPGIDTQYFGPGTRLTVL.

This chain links TRBV7-9 with TRBJ2-7. Looked up from germline, CDR1 is SEHNR and CDR2 is FQNEAQ (reference sequence). The CDR3 covers 14 residues. The chain's CDR3 is CASSPWVASYEQYF. The full variable domain, its missing parts supplied by reference TRBV7-9 and TRBJ2-7, is DTGVSQNPRHKITKRGQNVTFRCDPISEHNRLYWYRQTLGQGPEFLTYFQNEAQLEKSRLLSDRFSAERPKGSFSTLEIQRTEQGDSAMYLCASSPWVASYEQYFGPGTRLTVT.

The rearrangement uses TRBV20-1 and TRBJ2-1; the TRBD2 assignment by TCRdb is unverifiable without DNA. This CDR3 region has 13 residues. CDR1 is DFQATT and CDR2 is SNEGSKA in the germline V gene (reference sequence). The CDR3 here is CSASSGLAAEQFF.

The chain joins TRBV7-2 to TRBJ1-2; the D call from TCRdb, TRBD1, cannot be confirmed without DNA. This CDR3 is built from 17 residues. Germline values: CDR1 SGHTA, CDR2 FQGNSA. The chain's CDR3 is CASSTRMGQGNFYGYTF.

The chain carries TRBV5-1 and TRBJ2-1; TCRdb returns TRBD2, unconfirmable since there is no DNA. This CDR3 has 17 residues. Germline lookup yields CDR1 SGHRS and CDR2 YFSETQ. Here the CDR3 reads CASSPGVAGFGANEQFF.

J is TRBJ1-1 and V is TRBV12-3 or TRBV12-4; TCRdb returns TRBD1, unconfirmable since there is no DNA. The CDR3 is made up of 17 amino acids. CDR3 in amino acids: CASSLGLGGTGWTEAFF.

The chain employs TRBV27 and TRBJ2-2; TCRdb's D call, TRBD2, is unchecked because there is no DNA. The CDR3 spans 17 residues. Germline V gives CDR1 MNHEY, CDR2 SMNVEV (reference sequence). The CDR3 protein is CASSFIFGAGGTGELFF.

The chain couples TRBV11-2 to TRBJ2-1; TCRdb outputs TRBD1, but without DNA this stays unchecked. CDR1 and CDR2 from the germline V gene are SGHAT and FQNNGV. The CDR3 spans 17 residues. The CDR3 protein is CASSLVGGTSSYNEQFF.

This chain links TRBV5-5 with TRBJ1-5. This CDR3 is built from 13 residues. Germline loops: CDR1 SGHKS, CDR2 YYEKEE (reference sequence). This CDR3 is CASAFISNQPQHF.

V and J are TRBV12-3 or TRBV12-4 and TRBJ2-5; the D gene TCRdb calls, TRBD1, cannot be checked with no DNA. The CDR3 is 13 amino acids. The CDR3 protein is CASSPLYGETQYF.

This sequence joins TRBV24-1 and TRBJ2-2; TCRdb picks TRBD2, but there is no DNA to check that call. CDR3 length: 14 amino acids. Germline V gives CDR1 KGHDR, CDR2 SFDVKD. The CDR3 sequence: CATSGGLVSGELFF.

The chain carries TRBV11-2 and TRBJ2-1; the TCRdb call, TRBD2, lacks DNA for checking. Germline V gene sequence: CDR1 SGHAT, CDR2 FQNNGV. This CDR3 region has 16 residues. The CDR3 here is CASSLALAGPYNEQFF.

The rearrangement joins TRBV20-1 to TRBJ2-1; the TCRdb D gene call, TRBD2, has no DNA to confirm it. This CDR3 is 15 amino acids long. From germline, CDR1 is DFQATT and CDR2 SNEGSKA (reference sequence). CDR3 in amino acids: CSAHGTSGSYNEQFF.

V is TRBV18 and J is TRBJ2-1; TCRdb designates TRBD1, a call that cannot be tested without DNA. CDR1 is KGHSH, CDR2 LQKENI, per germline. The CDR3 is 16 amino acids. The CDR3 sequence is CASSPLFTGQNNEQFF. Full variable domain (remainder filled in from reference TRBV18 and TRBJ2-1): NAGVMQNPRHLVRRRGQEARLRCSPMKGHSHVYWYRQLPEEGLKFMVYLQKENIIDESGMPKERFSAEFPKEGPSILRIQQVVRGDSAAYFCASSPLFTGQNNEQFFGPGTRLTVL.

This rearrangement joins TRBV5-1 to TRBJ2-7; TCRdb proposes TRBD1, but this gene call is untestable without DNA. Germline V lookup: CDR1 SGHRS, CDR2 YFSETQ. CDR3 length: 14 amino acids. CDR3 protein: CASSLWGAGYEQYF. The full variable domain, its missing parts supplied by reference TRBV5-1 and TRBJ2-7, is KAGVTQTPRYLIKTRGQQVTLSCSPISGHRSVSWYQQTPGQGLQFLFEYFSETQRNKGNFPGRFSGRQFSNSRSEMNVSTLELGDSALYLCASSLWGAGYEQYFGPGTRLTVT.

The CDR3 is CSAREGAGWQFF. This chain connects TRBV20-1 to TRBJ2-1; TCRdb reports TRBD1, a call that lacks DNA to check it against. Germline CDR1 reads DFQATT; CDR2 reads SNEGSKA (reference sequence). This CDR3 has 12 residues.

This rearrangement joins TRBV27 to TRBJ1-2; without DNA, the TCRdb call of TRBD1 cannot be checked. The germline V gene has CDR1 MNHEY and CDR2 SMNVEV (reference sequence). This CDR3 is 12 amino acids long. CDR3: CASSFRGYGYTF.

The CDR3: CSARPRRGGAEKLFF. The V and J genes are TRBV20-1 and TRBJ1-4; as DNA is missing, the TRBD1 call by TCRdb cannot be tested. The germline CDR1 and CDR2 sequences are DFQATT and SNEGSKA (reference sequence). There are 15 residues in the CDR3.

This chain joins TRBV5-1 and TRBJ1-1. This CDR3 is 15 amino acids long. Germline V CDR1 and CDR2: SGHRS, YFSETQ. This chain's CDR3 is CASSFYGGTNTEAFF.

The CDR3: CSVKGDPGANVLTF. The V gene is TRBV29-1, the J gene TRBJ2-6. The CDR3 loop spans 14 amino acids. CDR1 and CDR2 from the germline V gene are SQVTM and ANQGSEA.

The rearrangement uses TRBV5-1 and TRBJ1-2; TCRdb proposes TRBD1, but this gene call is untestable without DNA. Germline loops: CDR1 SGHRS, CDR2 YFSETQ. The CDR3 spans 17 residues. The CDR3 reads CASSSHGGTGINYGYTF.

The rearrangement joins TRBV20-1 to TRBJ2-7; the D call from TCRdb, TRBD1, cannot be confirmed without DNA. The CDR3 runs to 12 residues. Germline-derived CDR1 and CDR2 are DFQATT and SNEGSKA (reference sequence). The CDR3 loop reads CSVGPLSYEQYF.

The rearrangement uses TRBV6-5 and TRBJ1-1. This CDR3 is 11 amino acids long. Germline assignment: CDR1 MNHEY and CDR2 SVGAGI. CDR3: CASYRNTEAFF.

The chain combines TRBV10-3 with TRBJ2-7; lacking DNA, the TRBD2 call made by TCRdb goes unchecked. Germline lookup yields CDR1 ENHRY and CDR2 SYGVKD. This CDR3 region has 12 residues. The CDR3 protein is CATLGVSSEQYF.

The rearrangement links TRBV24-1 to TRBJ1-2. The length of the CDR3 is 14 residues. The germline gives CDR1 KGHDR, CDR2 SFDVKD. The CDR3 loop is CATSDPTVNYGYTF.

This CDR3 reads CSVAPGANEKLFF. J is TRBJ1-4 and V is TRBV29-1; TCRdb returns TRBD1, unconfirmable since there is no DNA. Germline loops: CDR1 SQVTM, CDR2 ANQGSEA. CDR3 length equals 13 residues.